The entry below describes one T cell receptor beta chain. Doses given second, at about 4 or about 12 weeks, were pooled. The record originates from a study of T cell responses to AZD1222 COVID-19 vaccine. Some clones are missing from TCRdb's copy, which holds only in-frame ones; the method was immunoSEQ multiplex PCR. This sample yields some 100,000 clones, of which 85% to 90% are seen a single time; approximately 3.5% belongs to the top ten. The material was peripheral blood, obtained 28 days after the second AZD1222 dose. The sequence derives from an adult who received the AZD1222 COVID-19 vaccine.

The CDR3 nucleotides are TGTGCCAGCAGCACCGGGACGGCCTCTAGCTCCTATAATTCACCCCTCCACTTT. Translation gives CASSTGTASSSYNSPLHF. This sequence joins TRBV27 and TRBJ1-6, with D tentatively TRBD1 (5 bases). Germline assignment: CDR1 MNHEY and CDR2 SMNVEV (reference sequence). The CDR3 spans 18 residues. The V gene lost 6 bases and the J gene lost 0 bases, with 18 bases spanning the gap.